A single sample gave rise to the 28 T cell receptor beta chains below, sequenced in a study of blood T cell repertoires in COVID-19. Produced via immunoSEQ multiplex PCR; TCRdb's table is partial and in-frame only. The repertoire consists of 150,000 to 200,000 clones, with around 90% occurring once and the leading ten covering almost 5%. Sequenced material: peripheral blood. The receptors stem from a man younger than 35 with COVID-19, enrolled during active disease.

As for this clone: Germline and junction disagree at one end, which may indicate a read error. V usage is TRBV5-4 and J usage is TRBJ1-4; D remains unclear. From germline, CDR1 is SGHNT and CDR2 YYREEE (reference sequence). The CDR3 spans 14 residues. DNA for the CDR3: TGTGCCAGCAGCTTGATGGGAGGAGGTGAAAAACTGCTTTTT. This translates into CASSLMGGGEKLLF.

V and J are TRBV10-3 and TRBJ2-7, with D possibly TRBD2 on 7 matching bases. The CDR3 covers 13 residues. V dropped 3 bases and J dropped 7 bases, with 13 bases sitting between them. The germline CDR1 and CDR2 sequences are ENHRY and SYGVKD. CDR3 residues: CAISEGRGGEQYF. As DNA, the CDR3 is TGTGCCATCAGTGAAGGAAGGGGGGGAGAGCAGTACTTC.

The chain employs TRBV24-1 and TRBJ2-3; D is perhaps TRBD1 (6 bases). Trimming took 3 bases from V and 4 from J, leaving 22 bases between them. The CDR3 totals 18 residues. Per germline, CDR1 KGHDR and CDR2 SFDVKD. As DNA, the CDR3 is TGTGCCACCAGTGATGGCTCGCTCACAGGGTTGGATGCAGATACGCAGTATTTT. Translation: CATSDGSLTGLDADTQYF.

The CDR3 coding sequence is TGTGCCAGCCCGGACAGGGTTGGGGAAATGAACACTGAAGCTTTCTTT. It codes for CASPDRVGEMNTEAFF. The chain uses TRBV28 and TRBJ1-1; 8 bases agree with TRBD1. J was trimmed by 0 bases and V by 8 bases; bases with no gene match: 11. This CDR3 is 16 amino acids long. Germline values: CDR1 MDHEN, CDR2 SYDVKM.

This chain joins TRBV3-1 (or the pseudogene TRBV3-2) and TRBJ2-7; 9 bases are shared with TRBD1. This CDR3 comprises 13 residues. V gave up 6 bases and J gave up 2 bases; unmatched junction bases: 2. Germline loops: CDR1 LGHDT, CDR2 YNNKEL (reference sequence). CDR3 protein: CASRRQGAYEQYF. CDR3 DNA: TGTGCCAGCAGGCGACAGGGGGCCTACGAGCAGTACTTC.

This sequence joins TRBV28 and TRBJ2-7, with D tentatively TRBD1 (6 bases). Trimming stripped 5 bases from V and 3 bases from J, with 11 bases between. Germline CDR1 reads MDHEN; CDR2 reads SYDVKM. There are 13 residues in the CDR3. In nucleotides, the CDR3 is TGTGCCAGCAGTCGAACACAGGGCTACGAGCAGTACTTC. Protein sequence: CASSRTQGYEQYF.

The chain employs TRBV6-5 and TRBJ1-1; 7 nucleotides match TRBD1. This CDR3 spans 13 amino acids. Per the germline V gene, CDR1 is MNHEY and CDR2 is SVGAGI. With V trimmed by 2 bases and J by 7 bases, 4 bases remained unmatched. The CDR3 loop is CASSYPDRVEAFF. CDR3 DNA sequence: TGTGCCAGCAGTTACCCCGACAGGGTTGAAGCTTTCTTT.

The chain is built from TRBV7-3 and TRBJ2-5; 7 nucleotides line up with TRBD2. Looked up from germline, CDR1 is SGHTA and CDR2 is FQGTGA. V was clipped by 4 bases and J by 7 bases; unmatched bases: 6. The CDR3 is 13 amino acids. The CDR3 reads CASSYTPGGTQYF. The CDR3 region has the DNA TGTGCCAGCAGCTACACACCGGGGGGGACCCAGTACTTC.

V is TRBV28 and J is TRBJ2-3; 8 nucleotides match TRBD2. Per the germline V gene, CDR1 is MDHEN and CDR2 is SYDVKM. This CDR3 region has 15 residues. V gave up 5 bases and J gave up 2 bases; unmatched junction bases: 6. The CDR3: CASSQFSGTTDTQYF. CDR3 in DNA: TGTGCCAGCAGTCAATTTAGCGGGACCACAGATACGCAGTATTTT. The full variable domain, its missing parts supplied by reference TRBV28 and TRBJ2-3, is DVKVTQSSRYLVKRTGEKVFLECVQDMDHENMFWYRQDPGLGLRLIYFSYDVKMKEKGDIPEGYSVSREKKERFSLILESASTNQTSMYLCASSQFSGTTDTQYFGPGTRLTVL.

The chain joins TRBV7-2 to TRBJ2-2; D gene ambiguous. Germline loops: CDR1 SGHTA, CDR2 FQGNSA. Trimming removed 0 bases at V and 4 bases at J, with 9 bases between. The CDR3 spans 15 residues. CDR3 sequence (DNA): TGTGCCAGCAGCTTAGCGTCTCTTTCCACCGGGGAGCTGTTTTTT. It codes for CASSLASLSTGELFF.

This clone was observed once. The gene calls are TRBV7-2 and TRBJ2-3; 12 nucleotides agree with TRBD2. Germline-derived CDR1 and CDR2 are SGHTA and FQGNSA. V was clipped by 3 bases and J by 3 bases; unmatched bases: 7. The CDR3 is made up of 17 amino acids. The CDR3 here is CASSFRLAGVVTDTQYF. The CDR3 DNA follows: TGTGCCAGCAGCTTTAGACTAGCGGGAGTGGTAACAGATACGCAGTATTTT. Together with reference TRBV7-2 and TRBJ2-3, the CDR3 gives the full variable domain: GAGVSQSPSNKVTEKGKDVELRCDPISGHTALYWYRQSLGQGLEFLIYFQGNSAPDKSGLPSDRFSAERTGGSVSTLTIQRTQQEDSAVYLCASSFRLAGVVTDTQYFGPGTRLTVL.

This clone was found once. This rearrangement joins TRBV5-1 to TRBJ2-1, with 11 positions matching TRBD2. The V segment lost 5 bases and the J segment 8 bases; nucleotides outside the gene matches: 9. In germline, CDR1 is SGHRS, CDR2 YFSETQ. The CDR3 is made up of 15 amino acids. Here the CDR3 DNA reads TGCGCCAGCAGTTCGACTAGCGGGAAAGGCGATGAGCAGTTCTTC. It is translated as CASSSTSGKGDEQFF. Supplemented by reference TRBV5-1 and TRBJ2-1, the full variable domain reads KAGVTQTPRYLIKTRGQQVTLSCSPISGHRSVSWYQQTPGQGLQFLFEYFSETQRNKGNFPGRFSGRQFSNSRSEMNVSTLELGDSALYLCASSSTSGKGDEQFFGPGTRLTVL.

This chain connects TRBV30 to TRBJ2-7, with 12 nucleotides matching TRBD2. The V and J ends lost 3 bases and 4 bases, in that order; junction bases with no gene match: 4. The CDR3 is 14 amino acids. Germline CDR1 and CDR2: GTSNPN and SVGIG (reference sequence). The CDR3 DNA sequence: TGTGCCTGGAGCGCCGGACTAGCGGGATACGAGCAGTACTTC. Its protein product is CAWSAGLAGYEQYF.

V and J are TRBV15 and TRBJ1-2, with D unresolved. CDR1 LNHNV and CDR2 YYDKDF come from the germline V gene (reference sequence). This CDR3 has 11 amino acids. Trimming pared 7 bases from V and 7 bases from J, leaving 10 bases between. In DNA form, the CDR3 reads TGTGCCACCATAGGCGAGGGTGGCTACACCTTC. It yields the protein CATIGEGGYTF.

The chain employs TRBV29-1 and TRBJ1-2; 9 bases agree with TRBD1. The CDR3 has 18 residues. CDR1 is SQVTM and CDR2 is ANQGSEA in the germline V gene. Trimming removed 0 bases from V and 4 bases from J; junction bases left unmatched: 15. This CDR3 is CSVEDRLFETGGFYGYTF. The DNA of the CDR3 is TGCAGCGTTGAAGATAGGTTATTCGAGACAGGGGGGTTCTATGGCTACACCTTC.

V usage is TRBV7-9 and J usage is TRBJ2-3; 8 bases line up with TRBD2. CDR1 and CDR2 (germline): SEHNR, FQNEAQ (reference sequence). The CDR3 runs to 16 residues. V dropped 2 bases and J dropped 4; count of bases not matched to a gene: 8. The chain's CDR3 is CASSLTSGSRSDTQYF. The CDR3 DNA follows: TGTGCCAGCAGCTTAACAAGCGGGAGTAGGTCAGATACGCAGTATTTT.

The chain carries TRBV5-6 and TRBJ2-7, with 7 bases aligning to TRBD1. J lost 0 bases, V lost 3 bases, and 12 bases had no gene match. The CDR3 runs 17 residues. Germline assignment: CDR1 SGHDT and CDR2 YYEEEE. The CDR3 loop reads CASSSLLFDRDSYEQYF. In DNA form, the CDR3 reads TGTGCCAGCAGCTCCCTCCTTTTTGACAGGGACTCCTACGAGCAGTACTTC.

This chain joins TRBV6-2 or TRBV6-3 and TRBJ1-2; TRBD1 matches at 12 bases. The CDR3 runs to 14 residues. Germline trimming cut 5 bases from V and 6 bases from J; bases unmatched to any gene: 4. Looked up from germline, CDR1 is MNHEY and CDR2 is SVGEGT. In nucleotides, the CDR3 is TGTGCCAGCAGTGGGACAGGGGGCGTCAATGGCTACACCTTC. As protein: CASSGTGGVNGYTF.

The chain combines TRBV5-1 with TRBJ1-6, with 7 bases matching TRBD1. With V trimmed by 4 bases and J by 5 bases, 6 bases remained unmatched. The CDR3 runs to 15 residues. Germline V gives CDR1 SGHRS, CDR2 YFSETQ. The CDR3 loop is CASSLRQGNNSPLHF. CDR3 bases: TGCGCCAGCAGCCTCCGACAGGGAAATAATTCACCCCTCCACTTT.

Points on this clone: At one end, the junction sequence differs from germline, possibly due to a read error. The CDR3 region has the DNA TGTGCCAGCAGTGAAGCAAACAGGGGGCAGGAAAAACTGCTTTTT. This codes for CASSEANRGQEKLLF. The chain links TRBV25-1 to TRBJ1-4; 9 nucleotides agree with TRBD1. The CDR3 covers 15 residues. In germline, CDR1 is MGHDK, CDR2 SYGVNS.

CDR3 residues: CASSPARGDYGYTF. CDR3 nucleotide sequence: TGTGCCAGCTCACCTGCCAGGGGGGACTATGGCTACACCTTC. This sequence joins TRBV18 and TRBJ1-2, with TRBD1 matching 7 bases. This CDR3 has 14 residues. With 3 bases clipped from V and 3 bases from J, the junction kept 4 bases outside the gene matches. The V gene's germline CDR1 is KGHSH and CDR2 LQKENI.

The chain joins TRBV7-8 to TRBJ2-7, with 8 bases identical to TRBD2. CDR1 SGHVS and CDR2 FQNEAQ come from the germline V gene. This CDR3 comprises 17 residues. V lost 6 bases to trimming and J lost 4 bases; unmatched junction nucleotides: 17. As DNA, the CDR3 is TGTGCCAGCAGTTACACACCGGGACTAGAGAGACTATACGAGCAGTACTTC. Translated: CASSYTPGLERLYEQYF. The whole variable domain, filled in from reference TRBV7-8 and TRBJ2-7, reads GAGVSQSPRYKVAKRGQDVALRCDPISGHVSLFWYQQALGQGPEFLTYFQNEAQLDKSGLPSDRFFAERPEGSVSTLKIQRTQQEDSAVYLCASSYTPGLERLYEQYFGPGTRLTVT.

The chain links TRBV7-2 to TRBJ1-4; D unresolved. This CDR3 is 14 amino acids long. V lost 2 bases to trimming and J lost 5 bases, with 9 bases between them. CDR1 and CDR2 from the germline V gene are SGHTA and FQGNSA. CDR3 bases: TGTGCCAGCAGCTTAACCAGGTCAAATGAAAAACTGTTTTTT. Translated: CASSLTRSNEKLFF.

This clone was counted between two and nine times. The chain has TRBV13 and TRBJ1-5, with unresolved D. Germline V lookup: CDR1 PRHDT, CDR2 FYEKMQ (reference sequence). This CDR3 contains 12 residues. V shed 6 bases and J shed 6 bases, with 9 bases lying between them. The CDR3 sequence is CASSTEGQPQHF. Here the CDR3 DNA reads TGTGCCAGCAGTACCGAGGGTCAGCCCCAGCATTTT.

The chain is built from TRBV7-2 and TRBJ2-3, with D maybe TRBD2 (5 bases). CDR1 is SGHTA, CDR2 FQGNSA, per germline. This CDR3 contains 15 residues. Trimming stripped 1 base from V and 3 bases from J, with 11 bases between. This CDR3 is CASSLELEETDTQYF. The DNA of the CDR3 is TGTGCCAGCAGCTTAGAACTAGAGGAGACAGATACGCAGTATTTT.

V is TRBV28 and J is TRBJ1-5, with D maybe TRBD1 (6 bases). Germline assignment: CDR1 MDHEN and CDR2 SYDVKM. The CDR3 is 17 residues long. The V end was cut by 7 bases, the J end by 2 bases, with 21 bases between. CDR3 nucleotides: TGTGCCAGCACAAGCAGGGGAATCATAATGGGCAATCAGCCCCAGCATTTT. This translates into CASTSRGIIMGNQPQHF.

This clone was counted a few times. The V call is TRBV18, the J call TRBJ2-1, with a weak D call TRBD2 (5 bases). Trimming removed 6 bases at V and 0 bases at J, with 12 bases between. CDR3 length: 15 residues. Germline V gene lookup returns CDR1 KGHSH and CDR2 LQKENI. Here the CDR3 reads CASSLGLSSYNEQFF. CDR3 sequence (DNA): TGTGCCAGCTCCCTCGGACTGAGCTCCTACAATGAGCAGTTCTTC.

CDR3 protein: CASSEYVRESNQPQHF. CDR3 bases: TGTGCCAGCAGTGAATATGTCAGGGAAAGCAATCAGCCCCAGCATTTT. V and J are TRBV6-1 and TRBJ1-5, with D perhaps TRBD1 (5 bases). The CDR3 sequence is 16 residues long. Between the trimmed V and J ends, which lost 2 bases and 1 base, there was a span of 12 bases. In germline, CDR1 is MNHNS, CDR2 SASEGT.